This T cell receptor beta chain was sequenced during a study of spatial heterogeneity in lung cancer. Looking at the study overall: The donor population consisted of 72 patients with untreated, early-stage non-small cell lung cancer.

The CDR3 sequence is 16 residues long. Germline V gives CDR1 SEHNR, CDR2 FQNEAQ (reference sequence). The V end lost 5 bases, the J end lost 1 base, and 14 bases lay between the germline ends. This clonotype has more than one count but fewer than ten. Described time point: blood at routine non-recurrence follow-up after resection. Extraction of whole RNA from tumor, nontumor lung or frozen PBMC preceded unsorted sequencing. Each CDR3 protein gets one entry after TCRdb re-called the 5' RACE reads with MiXCR. The sample consists of some 110,000 distinct CDR3 sequences, 12% of them appearing once. The origin of this receptor is a male donor with early-stage non-small cell lung cancer. The source material was PBMCs, sampled at follow-up. This rearrangement joins TRBV7-9 to TRBJ2-2; no firm D call. The CDR3 region is CASSQQSPRNTGELFF. In nucleotides, the CDR3 is TGTGCCAGCAGCCAGCAGTCTCCAAGGAACACCGGGGAGCTGTTTTTT.